The rows below give T cell receptor beta chains drawn from one sample of a study of blood T cells in healthy people across ages. One entry per CDR3 protein results from TCRdb running MiXCR on the 5' RACE reads. The table includes 550,000 to 700,000 distinct CDR3 sequences, roughly 28% detected once. The sequenced sample consisted of blood. Every receptor here comes from a woman in her seventies in good health. Both conserved end residues are part of each CDR3. Each record gives: D gene, V gene, clone size, J gene, CDR3 protein, CDR3 DNA. The D gene is left open where the match is weak. Only some rows state a clone size, as once, few, many or a class for expanded clones.

.,TRBV6-6,few,TRBJ1-1,CASSYSDEAFF,TGTGCCAGCAGTTATTCGGATGAAGCTTTCTTT
.,TRBV9,many,TRBJ2-5,CASSGSHETQYF,TGTGCCAGCAGCGGGAGTCACGAGACCCAGTACTTC
.,TRBV7-3,.,TRBJ2-3,CASSLRSYTDTQYF,TGTGCCAGCAGCTTAAGAAGTTACACAGATACGCAGTATTTT
.,TRBV4-2,.,TRBJ1-4,CASSQGIAANEKLFF,TGTGCCAGCAGCCAAGGGATAGCAGCTAATGAAAAACTGTTTTTT
.,TRBV29-1,few,TRBJ2-5,CSVVRGSIQETQYF,TGCAGCGTTGTTAGGGGGTCTATTCAAGAGACCCAGTACTTC
TRBD2,TRBV7-2,once,TRBJ2-3,CASSLGYGGGGTDTQYF,TGTGCCAGCAGCTTAGGTTATGGCGGCGGGGGAACAGATACGCAGTATTTT
.,TRBV5-1,.,TRBJ2-5,CASSLGQTGETQYF,TGCGCCAGCAGCTTGGGACAAACGGGAGAGACCCAGTACTTC
.,TRBV12-3/TRBV12-4,many,TRBJ2-4,CASSFGGAKNIQYF,TGTGCCAGCAGTTTCGGGGGAGCCAAAAACATTCAGTACTTC
.,TRBV20-1,.,TRBJ1-3,CSAIPFQGYGNTIYF,TGCAGTGCTATCCCCTTCCAGGGGTATGGAAACACCATATATTTT
.,TRBV6-5,few,TRBJ2-5,CASISTRGETQYF,TGTGCCAGCATAAGTACCCGGGGAGAGACCCAGTACTTC
TRBD1,TRBV10-3,few,TRBJ1-1,CAIRTQGEVLGNTEAFF,TGTGCCATCCGGACCCAGGGGGAGGTTTTGGGGAACACTGAAGCTTTCTTT
.,TRBV5-1,.,TRBJ2-5,CASSLRGGETHYF,TGCGCCAGCAGCTTGAGGGGTGGCGAGACCCACTACTTC
.,TRBV3-1,.,TRBJ2-3,CASSQDLVGDTQYF,TGTGCCAGCAGCCAAGATCTAGTAGGGGATACGCAGTATTTT
.,TRBV19,few,TRBJ2-1,CASSGPGVWTPRYNEQFF,TGTGCCAGTAGTGGCCCCGGGGTTTGGACCCCTAGGTACAATGAGCAGTTCTTC
TRBD2,TRBV25-1,.,TRBJ2-1,CASSEEVAGDNEQFF,TGTGCCAGCAGTGAAGAGGTAGCGGGGGACAATGAGCAGTTCTTC
TRBD2,TRBV2,.,TRBJ2-1,CASSRTSVNEQFF,TGTGCCAGCAGCCGGACTAGCGTGAATGAGCAGTTCTTC
TRBD1,TRBV12-3/TRBV12-4,few,TRBJ1-1,CAIQISTGGAPEAFF,TGTGCCATCCAGATCTCGACAGGGGGCGCCCCTGAAGCTTTCTTT
.,TRBV5-1,.,TRBJ1-4,CASSIGNRVTNEKLFF,TGCGCCAGCAGCATAGGAAACAGGGTGACTAATGAAAAACTGTTTTTT
TRBD2,TRBV20-1,.,TRBJ2-3,CSANALAGAPPDTQYF,TGCAGTGCCAACGCGCTAGCGGGGGCCCCACCGGATACGCAGTATTTT
TRBD1,TRBV7-9,.,TRBJ1-1,CASSPGQTGASYAEAFF,TGTGCCAGCAGCCCGGGACAAACAGGGGCCTCATACGCTGAAGCTTTCTTT
.,TRBV24-1,few,TRBJ2-3,CAAWDGRTDTQYF,TGTGCCGCCTGGGACGGCCGCACAGATACGCAGTATTTT
.,TRBV18,few,TRBJ2-7,CASSPWGENSYEQYF,TGTGCCAGCTCACCATGGGGGGAGAACTCCTACGAGCAGTACTTC
.,TRBV20-1,.,TRBJ2-1,CSARAPGSKDEQFF,TGCAGTGCTAGAGCACCGGGATCAAAGGATGAGCAGTTCTTC
TRBD2,TRBV7-3,.,TRBJ2-3,CASSLSGSGLAGGYTQYF,TGTGCCAGCAGCTTAAGCGGCTCGGGACTAGCGGGGGGATATACGCAGTATTTT
.,TRBV20-1,.,TRBJ2-7,CSARDDFPTGRSYEQYF,TGCAGTGCTAGAGATGATTTTCCGACAGGCCGCTCCTACGAGCAGTACTTC
.,TRBV7-2,.,TRBJ2-5,CASSADYQETQYF,TGTGCCAGCAGCGCCGACTACCAAGAGACCCAGTACTTC
.,TRBV6-2/TRBV6-3,.,TRBJ2-4,CASSYLITPETVAKNIQYF,TGTGCCAGCAGTTACCTGATAACCCCGGAGACCGTAGCCAAAAACATTCAGTACTTC
TRBD1,TRBV6-6,.,TRBJ1-1,CASSTDRGRGTFF,TGTGCCAGCAGTACGGACAGGGGGCGGGGAACTTTCTTT
.,TRBV7-2,.,TRBJ2-1,CASSLRGAGGREQFF,TGTGCCAGCAGCTTAAGGGGGGCCGGAGGAAGGGAGCAGTTCTTC
TRBD1,TRBV6-5,.,TRBJ2-4,CASSPRGPSLAKNIQYF,TGTGCCAGCAGTCCCAGGGGGCCATCCCTAGCCAAAAACATTCAGTACTTC
.,TRBV24-1,.,TRBJ2-1,CATSDLAGGAVNEQFF,TGTGCCACCAGTGATTTGGCAGGGGGGGCCGTAAATGAGCAGTTCTTC
TRBD1,TRBV20-1,.,TRBJ1-1,CSAQRQGSTEAFF,TGCAGTGCCCAAAGACAGGGATCCACTGAAGCTTTCTTT
.,TRBV4-1,few,TRBJ1-2,CASSHPGGPYGYTF,TGCGCCAGCAGCCACCCCGGGGGACCCTATGGCTACACCTTC
.,TRBV24-1,.,TRBJ1-4,CATSDPRTDPGEKLFF,TGTGCCACCAGTGATCCGAGGACGGACCCGGGGGAAAAACTGTTTTTT
.,TRBV27,.,TRBJ1-2,CASSSTGDRGYTF,TGTGCCAGCAGTTCGACAGGCGATAGGGGCTACACCTTC
.,TRBV15,few,TRBJ1-2,CATSSSATNYGYTF,TGTGCCACCAGCAGTTCAGCCACTAACTATGGCTACACCTTC
TRBD1,TRBV7-9,.,TRBJ1-3,CAAGQGFAGNTIYF,TGTGCCGCGGGACAGGGCTTCGCTGGAAACACCATATATTTT
.,TRBV25-1,.,TRBJ1-2,CASSAVGYGYTF,TGTGCCAGCAGTGCCGTCGGCTATGGCTACACCTTC
TRBD2,TRBV6-6,many,TRBJ2-5,CASSYSSGGETQYF,TGTGCCAGCAGTTATTCTAGCGGGGGAGAGACCCAGTACTTC
TRBD1,TRBV11-3,few,TRBJ2-7,CANSNRDSYEQYF,TGTGCCAACAGCAACCGGGACAGTTACGAGCAGTACTTC
.,TRBV30,few,TRBJ1-1,CAWSDSYSEAFF,TGTGCCTGGTCAGACAGTTACTCTGAAGCTTTCTTT
TRBD2,TRBV5-5,.,TRBJ2-3,CASSLVPSGYTDTQYF,TGTGCCAGCAGCTTGGTTCCTAGCGGGTACACAGATACGCAGTATTTT
.,TRBV29-1,.,TRBJ1-1,CSVEGGPDLNTEAFF,TGCAGCGTTGAGGGGGGGCCAGACCTTAACACTGAAGCTTTCTTT